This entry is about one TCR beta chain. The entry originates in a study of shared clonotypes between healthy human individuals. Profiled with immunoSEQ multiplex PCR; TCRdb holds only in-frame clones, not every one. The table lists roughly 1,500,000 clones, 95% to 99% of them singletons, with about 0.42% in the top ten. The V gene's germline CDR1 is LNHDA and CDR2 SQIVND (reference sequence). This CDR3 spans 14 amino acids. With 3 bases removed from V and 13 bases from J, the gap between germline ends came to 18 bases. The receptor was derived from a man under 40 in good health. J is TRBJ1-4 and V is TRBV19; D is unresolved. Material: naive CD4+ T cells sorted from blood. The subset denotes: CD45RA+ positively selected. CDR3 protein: CASSIPGLSPGLFF. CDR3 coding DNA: TGTGCCAGTAGTATCCCCGGACTGTCTCCCGGACTGTTTTTT.